The next 8 T cell receptor beta chains were all read from a single sample in a study of vaccination and CD4 T cells after COVID-19. Regarding treatment: roughly 11-day PBMC culture with coronavirus spike peptide pools or control peptides (ViraFEST assay). CD4+ T cells of the unexposed donor were collected before the COVID-19 pandemic (2011-2018). Antigens of these TCRs are unknown. Once obtained from cultured CD4+ T cells, the DNA was sequenced using the Oncomine TCR Beta short-read assay. In this case, cultured CD4+ T cells provided the extracted genomic DNA. TCRdb processed the PCR reads anew with MiXCR; each CDR3 protein has one entry. Of fewer than 10,000 distinct CDR3 sequences in the sample, 33% are singletons; the top ten hold 20% to 25%. The sequencing sample was made of CD4+ T cells from blood, cultured in vitro. Every receptor here comes from a human donor in good health.

The CDR3 nucleotides are TGCGCCAGCAGCTTGTCAGGCGGGGAGCTGTTTTTT. Translated, it gives CASSLSGGELFF. The rearrangement joins TRBV5-1 to TRBJ2-2; D gene unclear. CDR1 and CDR2 (germline): SGHRS, YFSETQ. Trimming shortened V by 1 base and J by 7 bases, and 5 bases separated the two germline ends. The CDR3 totals 12 residues.

The V and J genes are TRBV7-3 and TRBJ2-3; no firm D call. The CDR3 length is 13 residues. The germline gives CDR1 SGHTA, CDR2 FQGTGA. Trimming removed 4 bases at V and 13 bases at J, with 18 bases between. CDR3 loop: CASSSRPGQLEYF. The CDR3 DNA reads as TGTGCCAGCAGCTCCCGGCCGGGCCAACTGGAGTATTTT. Drawing the rest from reference TRBV7-3 and TRBJ2-3, the complete variable domain is GAGVSQTPSNKVTEKGKYVELRCDPISGHTALYWYRQSLGQGPEFLIYFQGTGAADDSGLPNDRFFAVRPEGSVSTLKIQRTERGDSAVYLCASSSRPGQLEYFGPGTRLTVL.

A few counts support this clonotype. This chain joins TRBV2 and TRBJ2-1; TRBD2 agrees at 8 bases. Germline V lookup: CDR1 SNHLY, CDR2 FYNNEI. V shed 6 bases, J shed 12 bases, and the junction held 13 bases outside the gene matches. This CDR3 is built from 14 residues. In nucleotides, the CDR3 is TGTGCCAGCAGCGACGGGGGGGTACTAATTGGGCAGTTCTTC. This gives the protein CASSDGGVLIGQFF.

This rearrangement joins TRBV6-1 to TRBJ2-3, with D uncertain. Between the trimmed V and J ends, which lost 2 bases and 6 bases, there was a span of 9 bases. Germline CDR1 is MNHNS and CDR2 is SASEGT. There are 13 residues in the CDR3. The chain's CDR3 is CASSEQPADTQYF. The CDR3 DNA follows: TGTGCCAGCAGTGAACAGCCTGCGGATACGCAGTATTTT.

The V and J genes are TRBV20-1 and TRBJ2-7, with 10 bases fitting TRBD2. Germline CDR1 and CDR2: DFQATT and SNEGSKA (reference sequence). CDR3 length equals 15 residues. V trimming: 5 bases; J trimming: 0 bases; junction bases outside the gene matches: 7. CDR3 region: CSADTGTSVSYEQYF. The CDR3, as DNA: TGCAGTGCTGACACCGGGACTAGCGTCTCCTACGAGCAGTACTTC.

V and J are TRBV5-6 and TRBJ2-5; 11 positions match TRBD1. Germline V gene data show CDR1 as SGHDT and CDR2 as YYEEEE. CDR3 length equals 17 residues. With 4 bases clipped from V and 4 bases from J, the junction kept 12 bases outside the gene matches. The CDR3 sequence: CASSRWGQGGVGETQYF. CDR3 nucleotides: TGTGCCAGCAGCCGGTGGGGACAGGGGGGCGTGGGAGAGACCCAGTACTTC.

The gene calls are TRBV6-2 or TRBV6-3 and TRBJ1-6; D not resolved. V gave up 2 bases and J gave up 0 bases, with 8 bases separating them. The germline V gene encodes CDR1 MNHEY and CDR2 SVGEGT. The CDR3 extends over 16 amino acids. The CDR3 region is CASSYDTSSYNSPLHF. As DNA, the CDR3 is TGTGCCAGCAGTTACGACACGAGCTCCTATAATTCACCCCTCCACTTT.

The chain carries TRBV5-4 and TRBJ2-5, with TRBD2 identical over 10 bases. The junction had 8 bases not matched to a gene; V was cut back by 4 bases and J by 2 bases. From germline, CDR1 is SGHNT and CDR2 YYREEE (reference sequence). This CDR3 region has 16 residues. This chain's CDR3 is CASSALTSGTQETQYF. CDR3 DNA: TGTGCCAGCAGCGCGTTAACTAGCGGGACACAAGAGACCCAGTACTTC.